Here is one T cell receptor beta chain with its context. What it binds is unknown. The data were obtained in a study of cytomegalovirus exposure and HLA in healthy donors. Whole-study results and caveats: A later analysis found common viral pathogens apparently linked to several of the most significant clusters. Later analysis found that TCR beta chains associated with HLA were more clonally expanded than other, equally common chains. According to an earlier analysis, most TCR beta V segments yielded productive rearrangements about 90% or about 30% of the time. Sequencing depth across donors, presence/absence analyses assumed, was roughly uniform.

13 Jbeta primers and 60 Vbeta primers were used for the PCR. TCRdb's copy holds only in-frame clones and misses some; the assay was immunoSEQ multiplex PCR. This table holds about 140,000 clones, 82% found once. Trimming cost V 3 bases and J 5 bases, with 10 bases left between them. CDR1 SGHTA and CDR2 FQGTGA come from the germline V gene. The CDR3 is 13 residues long. The clonotype originates from a man aged 18 to 29 in good health and CMV-seropositive. Material: PBMCs. The chain is built from TRBV7-3 and TRBJ1-1, with D possibly matching TRBD1 (6 bases). The CDR3 spells CASSFGGATEAFF. CDR3 sequence (DNA): TGTGCCAGCAGCTTTGGGGGCGCAACTGAAGCTTTCTTT.